These T cell receptor beta chains were read from a single sample in a study of blood T cell repertoires in COVID-19. Profiling relied on immunoSEQ multiplex PCR, and the TCRdb table lists in-frame clones only, not all of them. The repertoire holds around 140,000 clones, with 80% to 85% as singletons. The source material was peripheral blood. The receptors were gathered from a human donor in a cohort sampled during active COVID-19. Each CDR3 is given with its conserved first and last residue. A D gene is named only where the DNA matches it firmly. Only part of the rows carry a size: once, few, many, or a class if the clone is expanded.

>TRBV7-2|TRBJ1-1|once|TRBD1
CASSLATGGGLTEAFF
TGTGCCAGCAGCTTAGCTACAGGGGGAGGCTTGACTGAAGCTTTCTTT
>TRBV7-8|TRBJ2-7|.|TRBD2
CASSPKREPSYEQYF
TGTGCCAGCAGCCCCAAGCGGGAGCCCTCCTACGAGCAGTACTTC
>TRBV20-1|TRBJ2-5|.|TRBD2
CSASRGLAEETQYF
TGCAGTGCTAGTCGGGGACTAGCGGAAGAGACCCAGTACTTC
>TRBV5-6|TRBJ1-1|few|.
CASSFDSEAFF
TGTGCCAGCAGCTTCGACAGTGAAGCTTTCTTT
>TRBV10-3|TRBJ1-2|.|TRBD1
CAISARQGRDYGYTF
TGTGCCATCAGTGCGAGACAGGGAAGGGACTATGGCTACACCTTC
>TRBV6-6|TRBJ1-5|.|.
CASSRPGIQPQHF
TGTGCCAGCAGTAGGCCGGGGATTCAGCCCCAGCATTTT
>TRBV9|TRBJ2-7|.|TRBD1
CASSPRQGWYEQYF
TGTGCCAGCAGCCCACGACAGGGCTGGTACGAGCAGTACTTC
>TRBV3-1/TRBV3-2|TRBJ1-3|.|TRBD1
CASRRTGGNTIYF
TGTGCCAGCAGACGGACAGGTGGAAACACCATATATTTT
>TRBV11-2|TRBJ2-1|.|TRBD2
CAVAGELHNEQFF
TGCGCCGTGGCGGGAGAATTGCACAATGAGCAGTTCTTC
>TRBV4-2|TRBJ2-1|once|TRBD2
CASSHVLAGGPETPDEQFF
TGTGCCAGCAGCCATGTACTAGCGGGAGGGCCGGAGACCCCTGATGAGCAGTTCTTC
>TRBV27|TRBJ2-2|.|.
CASSILGGSGNTGELFF
TGTGCCAGCAGTATCCTCGGGGGTAGCGGGAACACCGGGGAGCTGTTTTTT
>TRBV6-5|TRBJ2-7|.|TRBD2
CASSYAGGGYEQYF
TGTGCCAGCAGTTACGCGGGGGGGGGCTACGAGCAGTACTTC
>TRBV4-3|TRBJ1-2|once|TRBD1
CASSLETGGAYGYTF
TGCGCCAGCAGCCTCGAGACAGGGGGCGCGTATGGCTACACCTTC
>TRBV29-1|TRBJ2-3|few|TRBD2
CSVVSGRGDTQYF
TGCAGCGTTGTTAGCGGGAGAGGTGATACGCAGTATTTT
>TRBV28|TRBJ1-1|.|.
CASSNPGTLNTEAFF
TGTGCCAGCAGTAACCCCGGGACACTGAACACTGAAGCTTTCTTT
>TRBV7-6|TRBJ2-3|once|.
CASKGKELSTDTQYF
TGTGCCAGCAAGGGGAAGGAGCTGAGCACAGATACGCAGTATTTT
>TRBV2|TRBJ2-1|.|TRBD2
CASSPRTSGSNEQFF
TGTGCCAGCAGTCCCCGGACTAGCGGGAGCAATGAGCAGTTCTTC
>TRBV5-6|TRBJ1-4|.|.
CASAWGGSNEKLFF
TGTGCCAGCGCTTGGGGGGGTTCTAATGAAAAACTGTTTTTT
>TRBV29-1|TRBJ1-1|.|TRBD1
CSVTGVNTEAFF
TGCAGCGTTACAGGGGTGAACACTGAAGCTTTCTTT
>TRBV7-3|TRBJ2-7|.|TRBD2
CASSPTSGNVREQYF
TGTGCCAGCAGCCCAACTAGCGGGAACGTCCGCGAGCAGTACTTC
>TRBV7-9|TRBJ2-7|.|.
CASSLYRYEQYF
TGTGCCAGCAGCCTTTACAGATACGAGCAGTACTTC
>TRBV27|TRBJ2-1|.|TRBD2
CASSFILAGAYNEQFF
TGTGCCAGCAGTTTTATCTTAGCGGGAGCCTACAATGAGCAGTTCTTC
>TRBV15|TRBJ2-7|.|.
CATSREPVYEQYF
TGTGCCACCAGCAGAGAGCCAGTTTACGAGCAGTACTTC
>TRBV18|TRBJ2-7|.|TRBD1
CASSRDSNGEQYF
TGTGCCAGCTCACGGGACAGCAATGGCGAGCAGTACTTC
>TRBV7-3|TRBJ2-2|.|.
CASSPWAGSNTGELFF
TGTGCCAGCAGCCCATGGGCGGGCTCGAACACCGGGGAGCTGTTTTTT
>TRBV2|TRBJ2-3|.|.
CASSVFEGGGPSTDTQYF
TGTGCCAGCAGTGTATTCGAGGGAGGCGGGCCAAGCACAGATACGCAGTATTTT
>TRBV7-2|TRBJ1-2|.|.
CASLGAGAQIYGYTF
TGTGCCAGTCTAGGGGCGGGGGCGCAGATCTATGGCTACACCTTC
>TRBV15|TRBJ2-1|once|.
CATSRALALDNEQFF
TGTGCCACCAGCAGAGCGCTAGCGCTGGACAATGAGCAGTTCTTC
>TRBV27|TRBJ2-7|.|.
CASSFTASGSYEQYF
TGTGCCAGCAGCTTTACAGCCAGCGGTTCCTACGAGCAGTACTTC
>TRBV7-3|TRBJ2-2|.|TRBD2
CASSVGLAGTGELFF
TGTGCCAGCAGCGTCGGACTAGCCGGCACCGGGGAGCTGTTTTTT
>TRBV3-1/TRBV3-2|TRBJ1-6|.|TRBD1
CASSQGSGTGNNSPLHF
TGTGCCAGCAGCCAAGGGTCCGGGACAGGGAATAATTCACCCCTCCACTTT
>TRBV4-2|TRBJ2-1|once|TRBD2
CASSQDPGGSYNEQFF
TGTGCCAGCAGCCAAGACCCGGGAGGAAGCTACAATGAGCAGTTCTTC
>TRBV29-1|TRBJ2-2|once|.
CSVEVPGHTGELFF
TGCAGCGTTGAAGTTCCAGGTCACACCGGGGAGCTGTTTTTT
>TRBV4-3|TRBJ2-7|.|TRBD2
CASSQLAGVFYEQYF
TGCGCCAGCAGCCAATTAGCGGGAGTCTTCTACGAGCAGTACTTC
>TRBV6-1|TRBJ1-2|.|TRBD1
CASSEGKQGVKGYTF
TGTGCCAGCAGTGAAGGAAAACAGGGGGTTAAGGGCTACACCTTC
>TRBV7-9|TRBJ2-2|.|TRBD1
CASGQGASTGELFF
TGTGCCAGCGGACAGGGGGCGAGCACCGGGGAGCTGTTTTTT
>TRBV28|TRBJ1-4|.|.
CASSLRRQDVIF
TGTGCCAGCAGTTTGAGACGACAGGATGTAATTTTT
>TRBV28|TRBJ1-2|.|.
CASTSAGVYGYTF
TGTGCCAGCACTTCGGCAGGGGTCTATGGCTACACCTTC
>TRBV24-1|TRBJ2-2|.|.
CATSDSTLGHYTGELFF
TGTGCCACCAGTGATTCGACCTTAGGACACTACACCGGGGAGCTGTTTTTT
>TRBV12-3/TRBV12-4|TRBJ1-2|.|.
CASSLAGAGYTF
TGTGCCAGCAGTTTAGCGGGGGCGGGCTACACCTTC
>TRBV7-6|TRBJ2-7|few|TRBD1
CASSLVDRHPTGQYF
TGTGCCAGCAGCTTAGTGGACAGGCACCCTACGGGGCAGTACTTC
>TRBV5-4|TRBJ2-2|.|TRBD2
CASSIAGVNTGELFF
TGTGCCAGCAGCATAGCGGGAGTCAACACCGGGGAGCTGTTTTTT
>TRBV5-8|TRBJ2-6|.|TRBD2
CASSLDLAGGYGANVLTF
TGTGCCAGCAGCTTGGACCTAGCGGGAGGTTATGGGGCCAACGTCCTGACTTTC
>TRBV12-5|TRBJ2-7|.|.
CASGPRPSPYEQYF
TGTGCTAGTGGCCCACGTCCTAGCCCCTACGAGCAGTACTTC
>TRBV2|TRBJ2-1|.|TRBD2
CASRDSGRLKFF
TGTGCCAGCAGAGACAGCGGGAGGCTCAAGTTCTTC
>TRBV2|TRBJ1-2|.|.
CASSEARADGYTF
TGTGCCAGCAGTGAAGCCAGGGCGGATGGCTACACCTTC
>TRBV5-1|TRBJ1-1|.|.
CASSLAWGVSTEAFF
TGCGCCAGCAGCTTGGCGTGGGGGGTCTCCACTGAAGCTTTCTTT
>TRBV28|TRBJ1-4|few|.
CASRRMNEKLFF
TGTGCCAGCAGGCGGATGAATGAAAAACTGTTTTTT
>TRBV6-5|TRBJ2-1|.|.
CASSYRFGGLGEQFF
TGTGCCAGCAGTTACAGGTTCGGGGGGCTCGGTGAGCAGTTCTTC
>TRBV7-2|TRBJ2-5|.|TRBD1
CASSWPGQQETQYF
TGTGCCAGCAGCTGGCCGGGACAGCAAGAGACCCAGTACTTC